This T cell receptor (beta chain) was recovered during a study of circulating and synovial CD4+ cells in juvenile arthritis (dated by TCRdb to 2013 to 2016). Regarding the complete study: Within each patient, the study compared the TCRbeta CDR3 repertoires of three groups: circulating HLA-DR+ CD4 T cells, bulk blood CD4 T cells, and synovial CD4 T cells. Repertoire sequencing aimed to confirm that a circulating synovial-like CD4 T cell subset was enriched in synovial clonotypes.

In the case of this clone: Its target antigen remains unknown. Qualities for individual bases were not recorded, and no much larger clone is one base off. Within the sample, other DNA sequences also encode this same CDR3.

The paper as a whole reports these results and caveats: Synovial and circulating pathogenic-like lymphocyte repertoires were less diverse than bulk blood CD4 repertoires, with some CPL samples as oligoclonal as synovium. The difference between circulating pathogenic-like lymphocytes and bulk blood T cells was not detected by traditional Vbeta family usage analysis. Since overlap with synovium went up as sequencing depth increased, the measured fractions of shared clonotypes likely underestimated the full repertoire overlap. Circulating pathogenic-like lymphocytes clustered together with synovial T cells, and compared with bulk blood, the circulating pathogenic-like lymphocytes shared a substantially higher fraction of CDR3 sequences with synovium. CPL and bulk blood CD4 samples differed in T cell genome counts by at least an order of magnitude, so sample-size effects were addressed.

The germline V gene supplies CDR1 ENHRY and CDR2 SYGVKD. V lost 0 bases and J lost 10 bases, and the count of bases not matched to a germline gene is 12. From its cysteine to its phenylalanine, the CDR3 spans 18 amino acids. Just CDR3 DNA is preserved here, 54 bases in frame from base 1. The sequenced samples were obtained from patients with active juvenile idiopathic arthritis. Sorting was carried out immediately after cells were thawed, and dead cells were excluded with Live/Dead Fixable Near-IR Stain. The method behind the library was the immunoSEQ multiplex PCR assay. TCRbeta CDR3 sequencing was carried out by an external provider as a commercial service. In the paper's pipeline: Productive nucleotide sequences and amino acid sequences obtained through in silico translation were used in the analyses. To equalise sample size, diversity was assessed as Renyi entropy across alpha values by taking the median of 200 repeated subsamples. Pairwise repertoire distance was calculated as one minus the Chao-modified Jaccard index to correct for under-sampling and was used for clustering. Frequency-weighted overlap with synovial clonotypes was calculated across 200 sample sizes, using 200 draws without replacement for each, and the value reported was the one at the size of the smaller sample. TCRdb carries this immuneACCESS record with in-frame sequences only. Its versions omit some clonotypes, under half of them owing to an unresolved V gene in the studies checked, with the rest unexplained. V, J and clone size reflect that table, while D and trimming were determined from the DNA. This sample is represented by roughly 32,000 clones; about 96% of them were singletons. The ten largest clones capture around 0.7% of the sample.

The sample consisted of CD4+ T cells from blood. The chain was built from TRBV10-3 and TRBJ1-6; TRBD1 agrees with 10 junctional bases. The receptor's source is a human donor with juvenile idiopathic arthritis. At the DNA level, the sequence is TGTGCCATCAGTGAGTCGCTAAGACGGGACAGGGGCGACTCACCCCTCCACTTT. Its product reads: CAISESLRRDRGDSPLHF.